These 6 T cell receptor beta chains were sequenced from one sample in a study of CD8+CD57+ T cells in acquired aplastic anemia (dated by TCRdb to between 2018 and 2020). TCRdb names Illumina HiSeq 2000 as the instrument used. TCR beta VDJ combination and CDR3 sequence profiling used genomic DNA as the template. TCRdb passed the public sequencing reads through fastp at Q25 and MiXCR, retaining productive beta sequences. For every CDR3 protein sequence, its rows merge into one entry that carries the most common genes and DNA. This sample has 200,000 or so distinct CDR3 sequences in its table, and roughly 50% of those were observed once. Jointly, the top ten make up 15% to 20% of the sample. The patients picked for sequencing were ones in whom flow cytometry had shown an expansion of CD8+CD57+ cells. Sequences were obtained from sorted CD4+, CD8+, or CD8+CD57+ T cells (not recorded which) from PBMCs. All receptors derive from a human donor with aplastic anemia.

The rearrangement uses TRBV2 and TRBJ1-5; 9 bases fit TRBD1. From germline, CDR1 is SNHLY and CDR2 FYNNEI. The CDR3 consists of 13 residues. J gave up 6 bases and V 11 bases, and 8 bases lay outside the gene matches. For the CDR3, the DNA is TGTGCCGGAGGACAGGGGACGGGTCAGCCCCAGCATTTT. Its translation: CAGGQGTGQPQHF.

This clonotype was observed at least ten times. V and J are TRBV25-1 and TRBJ2-5; 8 nucleotides match TRBD1. This CDR3 has 14 residues. Per the germline V gene, CDR1 is MGHDK and CDR2 is SYGVNS. The junction had 4 bases not matched to a gene; V was cut back by 4 bases and J by 3 bases. The CDR3 region is CASSAATGEETQYF. The CDR3 DNA sequence: TGTGCCAGCAGTGCAGCGACAGGGGAAGAGACCCAGTACTTC.

This chain links TRBV2 with TRBJ1-2, with a tentative D call TRBD1 (5 bases). Trimming pared 4 bases from V and 8 bases from J, leaving 17 bases between. Germline CDR1 and CDR2: SNHLY and FYNNEI. This CDR3 has 14 amino acids. CDR3: CASSVAGIRDGYTF. DNA for the CDR3: TGTGCCAGCAGTGTTGCCGGGATTAGGGACGGCTACACCTTC. Complete variable domain (other parts from reference TRBV2 and TRBJ1-2): EPEVTQTPSHQVTQMGQEVILRCVPISNHLYFYWYRQILGQKVEFLVSFYNNEISEKSEIFDDQFSVERPDGSNFTLKIRSTKLEDSAMYFCASSVAGIRDGYTFGSGTRLTVV.

The V and J genes are TRBV28 and TRBJ2-7, with TRBD1 as a possible D gene (5 bases). V lost 6 bases and J lost 13, with 25 bases in between. Germline V gene data show CDR1 as MDHEN and CDR2 as SYDVKM. CDR3 size: 14 residues. The CDR3 loop reads CASSSYQPPQATYF. The DNA for the CDR3 is TGTGCCAGCAGCTCTTATCAGCCCCCACAGGCAACTTACTTC.

V gene TRBV6-6 combines with J gene TRBJ1-5, with TRBD1 matching 7 bases. Germline V gene data show CDR1 as MNHNY and CDR2 as SVGAGI (reference sequence). The V gene end was trimmed by 3 bases and the J gene end by 1 base; junction bases not matched to a gene: 15. The CDR3 covers 19 residues. CDR3 DNA: TGTGCCAGCAGTTATCCCCGACAGGGACCTTGGGGGAGCAATCAGCCCCAGCATTTT. This codes for CASSYPRQGPWGSNQPQHF.

The chain links TRBV2 to TRBJ1-5; D might be TRBD1 (5 bases). V was shortened by 4 bases and J by 2 bases, with 9 bases between the two germline ends. The CDR3 has 14 residues. In germline, CDR1 is SNHLY, CDR2 FYNNEI. CDR3 nucleotide sequence: TGTGCCAGCAGTGCAGGGCAGGGCAATCAGCCCCAGCATTTT. It encodes CASSAGQGNQPQHF.